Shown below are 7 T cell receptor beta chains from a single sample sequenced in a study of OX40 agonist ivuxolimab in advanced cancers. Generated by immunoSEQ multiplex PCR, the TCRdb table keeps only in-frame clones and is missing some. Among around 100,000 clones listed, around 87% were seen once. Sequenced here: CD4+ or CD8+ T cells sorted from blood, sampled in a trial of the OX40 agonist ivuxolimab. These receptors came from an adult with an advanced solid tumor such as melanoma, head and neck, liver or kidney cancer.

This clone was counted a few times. The CDR3 loop is CAGGRPATEAFF. CDR3 nucleotide sequence: TGTGCCGGGGGAAGGCCAGCCACTGAAGCTTTCTTT. This chain uses TRBV30 with TRBJ1-1; weak D call: TRBD1 (5 bases). This CDR3 region has 12 residues. V lost 8 bases to trimming and J lost 4 bases, with 14 bases between them. Germline values: CDR1 GTSNPN, CDR2 SVGIG (reference sequence). The full variable domain, in which reference TRBV30 and TRBJ1-1 provide the parts outside the CDR3, is SQTIHQWPATLVQPVGSPLSLECTVEGTSNPNLYWYRQAAGRGLQLLFYSVGIGQISSEVPQNLSASRPQDRQFILSSKKLLLSDSGFYLCAGGRPATEAFFGQGTRLTVV.

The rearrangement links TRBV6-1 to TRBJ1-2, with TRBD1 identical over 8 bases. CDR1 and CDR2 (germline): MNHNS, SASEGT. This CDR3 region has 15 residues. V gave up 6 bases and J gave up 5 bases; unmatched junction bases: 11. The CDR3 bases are TGTGCCAGCAGCACTGGACAGGGATTATCGTATGGCTACACCTTC. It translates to CASSTGQGLSYGYTF.

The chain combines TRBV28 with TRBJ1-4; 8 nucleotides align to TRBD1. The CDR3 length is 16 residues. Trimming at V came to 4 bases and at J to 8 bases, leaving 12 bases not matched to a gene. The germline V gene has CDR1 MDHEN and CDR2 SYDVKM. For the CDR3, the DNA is TGTGCCAGCAGTTCCTCCACCGGGAGACAGGGGGAAAAACTGTTTTTT. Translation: CASSSSTGRQGEKLFF.

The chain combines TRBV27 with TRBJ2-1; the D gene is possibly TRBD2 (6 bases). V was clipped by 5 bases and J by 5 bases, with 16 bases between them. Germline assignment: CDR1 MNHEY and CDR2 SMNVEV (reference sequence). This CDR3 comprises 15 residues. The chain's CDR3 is CASSPRGGKHNEQFF. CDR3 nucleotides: TGTGCCAGCAGTCCCCGCGGCGGGAAGCACAATGAGCAGTTCTTC.

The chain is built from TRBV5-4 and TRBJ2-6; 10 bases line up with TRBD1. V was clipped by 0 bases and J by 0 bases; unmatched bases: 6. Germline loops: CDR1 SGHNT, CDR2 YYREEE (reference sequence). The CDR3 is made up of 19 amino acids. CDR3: CASSLVRDRGISGANVLTF. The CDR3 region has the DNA TGTGCCAGCAGCTTGGTTCGGGACAGGGGAATCTCTGGGGCCAACGTCCTGACTTTC.

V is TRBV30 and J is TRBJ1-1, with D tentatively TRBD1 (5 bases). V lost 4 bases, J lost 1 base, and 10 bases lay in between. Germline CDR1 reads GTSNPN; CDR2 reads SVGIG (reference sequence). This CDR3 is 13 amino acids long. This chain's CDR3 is CAWKGAQNTEAFF. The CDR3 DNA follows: TGTGCCTGGAAAGGGGCCCAGAACACTGAAGCTTTCTTT.

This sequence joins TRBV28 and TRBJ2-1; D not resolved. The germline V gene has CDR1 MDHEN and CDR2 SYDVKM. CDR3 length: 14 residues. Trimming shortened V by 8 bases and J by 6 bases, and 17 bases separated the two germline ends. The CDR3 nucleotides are TGTGCCAGCCAAGAGGAAAATGCTGGCAATGAGCAGTTCTTC. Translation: CASQEENAGNEQFF.